This T cell receptor (beta chain) was captured by sequencing in a study of glioma-infiltrating T cells after dendritic cell vaccination. Study background: Dendritic cell vaccination trial patients had either newly diagnosed or recurrent glioblastoma.

V lost 1 base to trimming and J lost 6 bases; unmatched junction nucleotides: 5. The CDR3 has 15 residues. Germline lookup yields CDR1 SGHAT and CDR2 FQDESV (reference sequence). The time point here: after dendritic cell vaccination, including at tumor progression/relapse. Patients had residual fresh-frozen tumor tissue and more than two years of survival data. The PCR used 60 V beta and 13 J beta primers. Sequencing was performed with immunoSEQ multiplex PCR; in TCRdb, only in-frame clones are kept and a portion is missing. The table includes about 50,000 clones, around 91% detected once. Sample: blood, taken after dendritic cell vaccination. The chain uses TRBV11-1 and TRBJ2-1; TRBD2 aligns across 8 bases. The TCR was taken from a human donor with glioblastoma. CDR3 sequence: CASSLGAGVRNEQFF. The CDR3, as DNA: TGTGCCAGCAGCTTAGGAGCGGGAGTGCGCAATGAGCAGTTCTTC.